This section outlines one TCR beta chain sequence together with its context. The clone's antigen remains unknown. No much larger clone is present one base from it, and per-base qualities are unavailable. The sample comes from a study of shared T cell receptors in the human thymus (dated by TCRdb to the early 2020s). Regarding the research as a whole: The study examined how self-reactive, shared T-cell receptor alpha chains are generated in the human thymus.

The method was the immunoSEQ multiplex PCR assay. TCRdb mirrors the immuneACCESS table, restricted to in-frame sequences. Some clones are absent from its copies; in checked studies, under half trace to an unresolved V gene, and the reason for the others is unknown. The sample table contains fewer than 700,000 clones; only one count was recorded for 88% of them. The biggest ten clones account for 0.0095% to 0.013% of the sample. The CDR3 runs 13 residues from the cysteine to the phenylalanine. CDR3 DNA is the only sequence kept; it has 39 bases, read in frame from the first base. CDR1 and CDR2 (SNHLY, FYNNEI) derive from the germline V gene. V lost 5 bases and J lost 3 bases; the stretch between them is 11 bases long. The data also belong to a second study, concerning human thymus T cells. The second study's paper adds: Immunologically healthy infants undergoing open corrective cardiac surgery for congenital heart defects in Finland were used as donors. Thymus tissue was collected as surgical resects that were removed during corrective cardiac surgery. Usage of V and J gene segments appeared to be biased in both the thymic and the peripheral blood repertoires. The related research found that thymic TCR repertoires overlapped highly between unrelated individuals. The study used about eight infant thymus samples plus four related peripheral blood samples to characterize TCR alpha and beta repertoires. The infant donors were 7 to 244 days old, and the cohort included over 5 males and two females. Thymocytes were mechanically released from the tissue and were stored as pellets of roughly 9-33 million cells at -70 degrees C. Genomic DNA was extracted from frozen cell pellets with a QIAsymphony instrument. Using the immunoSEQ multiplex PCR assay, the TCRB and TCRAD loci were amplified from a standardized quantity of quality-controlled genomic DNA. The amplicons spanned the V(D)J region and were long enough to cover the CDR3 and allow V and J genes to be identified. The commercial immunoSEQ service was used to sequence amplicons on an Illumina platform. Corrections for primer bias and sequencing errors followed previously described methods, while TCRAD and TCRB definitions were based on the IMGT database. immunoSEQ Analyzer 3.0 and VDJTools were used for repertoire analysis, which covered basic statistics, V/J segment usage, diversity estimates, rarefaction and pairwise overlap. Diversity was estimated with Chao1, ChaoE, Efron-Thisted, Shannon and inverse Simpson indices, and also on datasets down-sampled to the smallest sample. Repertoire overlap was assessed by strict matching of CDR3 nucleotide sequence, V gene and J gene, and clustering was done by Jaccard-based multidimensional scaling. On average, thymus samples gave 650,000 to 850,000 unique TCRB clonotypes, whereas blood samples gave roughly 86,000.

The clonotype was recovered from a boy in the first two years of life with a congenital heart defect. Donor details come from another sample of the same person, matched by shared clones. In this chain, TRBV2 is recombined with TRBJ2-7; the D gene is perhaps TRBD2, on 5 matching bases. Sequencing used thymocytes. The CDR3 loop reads CASSRLACYEQYF. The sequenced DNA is TGTGCCAGCAGTCGATTAGCGTGCTACGAGCAGTACTTC.